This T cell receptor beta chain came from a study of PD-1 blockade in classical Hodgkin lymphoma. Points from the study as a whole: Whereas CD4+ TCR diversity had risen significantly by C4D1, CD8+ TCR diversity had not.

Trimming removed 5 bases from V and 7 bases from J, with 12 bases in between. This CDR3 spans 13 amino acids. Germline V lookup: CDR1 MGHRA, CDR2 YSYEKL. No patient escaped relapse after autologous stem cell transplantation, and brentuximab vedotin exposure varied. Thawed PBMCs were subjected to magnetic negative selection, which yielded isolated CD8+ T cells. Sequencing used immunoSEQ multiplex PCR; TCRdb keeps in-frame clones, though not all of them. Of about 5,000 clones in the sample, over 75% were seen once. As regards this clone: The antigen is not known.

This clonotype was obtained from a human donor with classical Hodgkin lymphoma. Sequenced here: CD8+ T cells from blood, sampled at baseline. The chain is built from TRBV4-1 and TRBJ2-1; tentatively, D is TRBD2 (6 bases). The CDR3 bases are TGCGCCAGCAGCTCCTTAAGCGGGAATGAGCAGTTCTTC. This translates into CASSSLSGNEQFF.